The 26 T cell receptor beta chains in this list originate from one sample, sequenced in a study of OX40 agonist ivuxolimab in advanced cancers. Sequencing was performed with immunoSEQ multiplex PCR; in TCRdb, only in-frame clones are kept and a portion is missing. The sample has about 92,000 clones; roughly 91% are singletons. The sample was CD4+ or CD8+ T cells sorted from blood, taken in a trial of the OX40 agonist ivuxolimab. These receptors were obtained from an adult with an advanced solid tumor such as melanoma, head and neck, liver or kidney cancer.

The CDR3 nucleotides are TGTGCCAGCAGCCGTCTAGCGGGCACCGGGGAGCTGTTTTTT. Protein product: CASSRLAGTGELFF. The V gene is TRBV14, the J gene TRBJ2-2; 8 bases are shared with TRBD2. Trimming took 4 bases from V and 4 from J; bases not matched to a gene: 2. CDR3 length: 14 amino acids. Germline V gene sequence: CDR1 SGHDN, CDR2 FVKESK.

This chain joins TRBV5-4 and TRBJ1-1; 7 bases agree with TRBD1. Germline assignment: CDR1 SGHNT and CDR2 YYREEE (reference sequence). The CDR3 contains 14 residues. The V and J ends lost 0 bases and 1 base, in that order; junction bases with no gene match: 0. The CDR3 spells CASSLDRGNTEAFF. The CDR3 bases are TGTGCCAGCAGCTTGGACAGGGGGAACACTGAAGCTTTCTTT.

The rearrangement joins TRBV10-3 to TRBJ1-1; 7 bases agree with TRBD1. This CDR3 has 14 residues. The germline gives CDR1 ENHRY, CDR2 SYGVKD. V shed 2 bases and J 4 bases; nucleotides not matched to a gene: 4. The CDR3 spells CAISEAGGVTEAFF. The CDR3 nucleotides are TGTGCCATCAGTGAGGCAGGGGGGGTCACTGAAGCTTTCTTT.

The chain carries TRBV7-9 and TRBJ1-5; the match to TRBD1 covers 9 bases. CDR3 length: 16 residues. With V trimmed by 2 bases and J by 3 bases, 5 bases remained unmatched. Germline assignment: CDR1 SEHNR and CDR2 FQNEAQ (reference sequence). The CDR3 region is CASSLSTGGVNQPQHF. In DNA, the CDR3 is TGTGCCAGCAGCTTATCAACAGGGGGCGTCAATCAGCCCCAGCATTTT.

The rearrangement links TRBV7-6 to TRBJ2-1; TRBD2 aligns across 10 bases. This CDR3 is built from 17 residues. The V and J ends lost 1 base and 7 bases, in that order; junction bases with no gene match: 10. Germline V gene lookup returns CDR1 SGHVS and CDR2 FNYEAQ. CDR3 DNA sequence: TGTGCCAGCAGCTTAGTCCCTAGCGGGAGTGGACAGAATGAGCAGTTCTTC. Its translation: CASSLVPSGSGQNEQFF.

The chain carries TRBV5-4 and TRBJ2-2; D is ambiguous. The CDR3 has 17 amino acids. CDR1 is SGHNT and CDR2 is YYREEE in the germline V gene (reference sequence). V lost 4 bases and J 0 bases, leaving 16 bases between the germline ends. In DNA form, the CDR3 reads TGTGCCAGCAGCCCCGGACGGCAGTTTACGAACACCGGGGAGCTGTTTTTT. Protein product: CASSPGRQFTNTGELFF.

The gene calls are TRBV9 and TRBJ2-2; a weak D match, TRBD2 (6 bases). The V end was cut by 4 bases, the J end by 2 bases, with 12 bases between. The CDR3 totals 15 residues. CDR1 and CDR2 from the germline V gene are SGDLS and YYNGEE. The CDR3 DNA reads TGTGCCAGCAGCTTCCTCGGGACTAACACCGGGGAGCTGTTTTTT. Protein product: CASSFLGTNTGELFF.

The CDR3 region has the DNA TGCGCCAGCAGCCAAGATAACAGTGGGGCGAACATTCAGTACTTC. Translation: CASSQDNSGANIQYF. The rearrangement joins TRBV4-3 to TRBJ2-4, with D possibly TRBD1 on 5 matching bases. V was cut by 0 bases and J by 7 bases, with 13 bases left in between. The CDR3 spans 15 residues. CDR1 is LGHNA, CDR2 YSLEER, per germline.

This clone occurred once. V is TRBV7-6 and J is TRBJ2-1; TRBD2 matches 13 bases. V was pared by 3 bases and J by 9 bases, with 8 bases of the junction left unmatched. Looked up from germline, CDR1 is SGHVS and CDR2 is FNYEAQ. The CDR3 has 16 amino acids. Here the CDR3 DNA reads TGTGCCAGCAGCTTTCGAGGGACTAGCGGGATGGGTGAGCAGTTCTTC. The encoded protein is CASSFRGTSGMGEQFF.

The chain employs TRBV28 and TRBJ2-6, with 9 positions matching TRBD1. The CDR3 covers 17 residues. The V segment lost 3 bases and the J segment 3 bases; nucleotides outside the gene matches: 6. Germline-derived CDR1 and CDR2 are MDHEN and SYDVKM. The CDR3 loop is CASSLSGTGFGANVLTF. CDR3 coding DNA: TGTGCCAGCAGTTTGTCCGGGACAGGGTTTGGGGCCAACGTCCTGACTTTC.

The V gene is TRBV7-2, the J gene TRBJ2-2; D tentatively fits TRBD1 or TRBD2 (5 bases each). The V gene's germline CDR1 is SGHTA and CDR2 FQGNSA. The CDR3 covers 15 residues. The germline V and J ends were trimmed by 5 bases and 1 base, with 11 bases remaining between them. The CDR3 nucleotides are TGTGCCAGCAGCCGTGCGAGGGGGAACACCGGGGAGCTGTTTTTT. It encodes CASSRARGNTGELFF.

The chain joins TRBV30 to TRBJ2-1, with 11 bases fitting TRBD2. Losses at the gene ends were 2 bases for V and 0 bases for J; bases not matched to a gene: 3. This CDR3 region has 16 residues. CDR1 and CDR2 from the germline V gene are GTSNPN and SVGIG (reference sequence). Here the CDR3 DNA reads TGTGCCTGGAGTACAACTAGCGGGAGCTCCTACAATGAGCAGTTCTTC. Translating gives CAWSTTSGSSYNEQFF.

The genes are TRBV11-3 and TRBJ2-5; D might be TRBD2 (6 bases). Trimming stripped 5 bases from V and 5 bases from J, with 12 bases between. Per germline, CDR1 SGHNT and CDR2 YENEEA. The CDR3 sequence is 13 residues long. The CDR3 DNA sequence: TGTGCCAGCAGCCGGGGAGGAGGGGAGACCCAGTACTTC. It translates to CASSRGGGETQYF.

This clone was detected once. The rearrangement joins TRBV2 to TRBJ1-2; 8 bases are a match to TRBD1. The trim removed 9 bases at V and 12 bases at J, leaving 9 bases unmatched. CDR3 length: 11 amino acids. CDR1 is SNHLY and CDR2 is FYNNEI in the germline V gene. The CDR3 region is CASASDRANTF. CDR3 nucleotide sequence: TGTGCCAGTGCTTCGGACAGGGCGAACACCTTC.

This clone was detected a few times. The J gene is TRBJ1-1, the V gene TRBV14; D is perhaps TRBD1 (6 bases). From germline, CDR1 is SGHDN and CDR2 FVKESK. The V end was cut by 6 bases, the J end by 0 bases, with 11 bases between. The CDR3 has 14 residues. CDR3 DNA: TGTGCCAGCAGACTGGACAGTCTGAACACTGAAGCTTTCTTT. Translated, it gives CASRLDSLNTEAFF.

This chain joins TRBV2 and TRBJ2-1; 7 bases are a match to TRBD2. Germline V CDR1 and CDR2: SNHLY, FYNNEI. The CDR3 consists of 12 residues. Unmatched junction bases numbered 3, after V lost 4 bases and J lost 9 bases. The CDR3 here is CASSGLAGEQFF. The CDR3, as DNA: TGTGCCAGCAGTGGACTAGCTGGTGAGCAGTTCTTC.

The chain has TRBV25-1 and TRBJ2-7, with D perhaps matching TRBD2 (6 bases). Germline-derived CDR1 and CDR2 are MGHDK and SYGVNS. This CDR3 has 16 amino acids. The V end lost 1 base, the J end lost 2 bases, and 15 bases lay between the germline ends. CDR3 region: CASSESVGGTAYEQYF. In DNA form, the CDR3 reads TGTGCCAGCAGTGAATCAGTGGGAGGCACAGCCTACGAGCAGTACTTC.

V usage is TRBV18 and J usage is TRBJ2-5, with a weak D call TRBD2 (6 bases). The V gene's germline CDR1 is KGHSH and CDR2 LQKENI. The CDR3 is 15 amino acids. The germline V and J ends were trimmed by 3 bases and 5 bases, with 16 bases remaining between them. The CDR3 coding sequence is TGTGCCAGCTCACCGTCTAGCGAGATGCGGGAGACCCAGTACTTC. Translation gives CASSPSSEMRETQYF.

J is TRBJ2-7 and V is TRBV18; perhaps TRBD1 as D (5 bases). Trimming shortened V by 6 bases and J by 2 bases, and 17 bases separated the two germline ends. Germline CDR1 reads KGHSH; CDR2 reads LQKENI. The CDR3 is 15 residues long. CDR3 nucleotide sequence: TGTGCCAGCTCCCCATCCCGGCAGGGCGCCTACGAGCAGTACTTC. Translated, it gives CASSPSRQGAYEQYF.

The rearrangement uses TRBV9 and TRBJ1-3; D perhaps matches TRBD1 (6 bases). V lost 0 bases and J lost 1, with 11 bases in between. CDR1 is SGDLS and CDR2 is YYNGEE in the germline V gene. The CDR3 runs 16 residues. The CDR3 nucleotides read TGTGCCAGCAGCGTAGAGCCACAGGGTTCTGGAAACACCATATATTTT. It yields the protein CASSVEPQGSGNTIYF.

The chain recombines TRBV28 with TRBJ2-1, with 10 bases matching TRBD2. The germline V gene has CDR1 MDHEN and CDR2 SYDVKM. This CDR3 spans 16 amino acids. With 2 bases clipped from V and 4 bases from J, the junction kept 5 bases outside the gene matches. For the CDR3, the DNA is TGTGCCAGCAGTTTAAGTCGGACTAGCGGTTACAATGAGCAGTTCTTC. This gives the protein CASSLSRTSGYNEQFF.

This chain connects TRBV28 to TRBJ1-5; D gene unclear. The CDR3 has 13 amino acids. The ends were cut back, 3 bases at V and 1 base at J, with 4 bases in the middle. Germline values: CDR1 MDHEN, CDR2 SYDVKM. The CDR3 region is CASSFLSNQPQHF. The CDR3, as DNA: TGTGCCAGCAGTTTTCTCAGCAATCAGCCCCAGCATTTT. Variable domain in full (rest from reference TRBV28 and TRBJ1-5): DVKVTQSSRYLVKRTGEKVFLECVQDMDHENMFWYRQDPGLGLRLIYFSYDVKMKEKGDIPEGYSVSREKKERFSLILESASTNQTSMYLCASSFLSNQPQHFGDGTRLSIL.

This clone is a singleton in its sample. CDR3 protein: CASSSGQGTDTQYF. CDR3 nucleotide sequence: TGCGCCAGCAGCTCTGGACAGGGTACAGATACGCAGTATTTT. J is TRBJ2-3 and V is TRBV5-1; 8 bases fit TRBD1. V was clipped by 3 bases and J by 3 bases; unmatched bases: 3. CDR1 and CDR2 from the germline V gene are SGHRS and YFSETQ. The CDR3 has 14 amino acids.

The gene calls are TRBV7-9 and TRBJ1-2; 8 bases are a match to TRBD1. The CDR3 contains 11 residues. The ends lost 8 bases at V and 5 bases at J; junction bases unmatched: 1. Per the germline V gene, CDR1 is SEHNR and CDR2 is FQNEAQ (reference sequence). In nucleotides, the CDR3 is TGTGCCAGCGGACAGGGTTATGGCTACACCTTC. It translates to CASGQGYGYTF.

The count of this clone is one. The rearrangement links TRBV6-6 to TRBJ1-5; 11 bases are a match to TRBD1. Per germline, CDR1 MNHNY and CDR2 SVGAGI (reference sequence). Losses at the gene ends were 5 bases for V and 5 bases for J; bases not matched to a gene: 5. CDR3 size: 15 residues. The CDR3 reads CASSPGTGGYQPQHF. The CDR3 region has the DNA TGTGCCAGCAGTCCCGGGACAGGGGGGTATCAGCCCCAGCATTTT.

The CDR3 DNA reads as TGTGCCAGCAGCTTGGACAGTGGCTCAAGGGCAGATACGCAGTATTTT. It specifies CASSLDSGSRADTQYF. V gene TRBV7-6 combines with J gene TRBJ2-3; D may be TRBD1 (6 bases). Germline V gives CDR1 SGHVS, CDR2 FNYEAQ. The germline V and J ends were trimmed by 3 bases and 4 bases, with 17 bases remaining between them. The CDR3 length is 16 residues.